This passage covers 28 T cell receptor beta chains from one sample sequenced in a study of Graves' ophthalmopathy and Graves' hyperthyroidism. Transcripts of RNA were the source for amplifying TCR beta CDR3 regions. The first round was an RT-PCR with HTBI primers, and the second round was a multiplex PCR. In TCRdb, the multiplex PCR reads were re-called with MiXCR into one record per CDR3 protein. Of around 590,000 distinct CDR3 sequences detected, less than 45% appear once; the ten largest clones hold 3.5% to 5%. The sequenced sample consisted of peripheral blood or thyroid tissue (not recorded which). These receptors originate from an adult man with Graves' hyperthyroidism.

This chain joins TRBV2 and TRBJ2-5; 8 positions match TRBD1. The end of the DNA fits TRBJ2-7 better, so the J call may be wrong. The CDR3 sequence is 15 residues long. Germline assignment: CDR1 SNHLY and CDR2 FYNNEI. The chain's CDR3 is CASRETRTGSNEQYF. The CDR3 region has the DNA TGTGCCAGCAGGGAGACTCGGACAGGGTCGAACGAGCAGTACTTC.

The chain recombines TRBV7-9 with TRBJ2-5; D is unclear. The closer fit of TRBJ2-1 to the DNA end suggests the J call may be wrong. The CDR3 has 17 amino acids. Per germline, CDR1 SEHNR and CDR2 FQNEAQ (reference sequence). The CDR3 loop is CASSFSRYPSSYNEQFF. CDR3 DNA: TGTGCCAGCAGCTTTTCTCGATATCCGAGCTCCTACAATGAGCAGTTCTTC.

This clonotype was counted at least ten times. CDR3 nucleotides: TGCAGTGCTATAATGGCTAGCGGGGGTGTGGGGCAGTACTTC. It is translated as CSAIMASGGVGQYF. J is TRBJ2-7 and V is TRBV20-1; 10 positions agree with TRBD2. Trimming cost V 4 bases and J 9 bases; bases outside gene matches: 12. Germline V lookup: CDR1 DFQATT, CDR2 SNEGSKA (reference sequence). This CDR3 comprises 14 residues.

Comments on this clonotype: A much larger clonotype is one base distant, so this may be a read error. This chain uses TRBV7-3 with TRBJ1-1; D is ambiguous. Germline V gives CDR1 SGHTA, CDR2 FQGTGA. V dropped 6 bases and J dropped 2 bases, with 19 bases sitting between them. This CDR3 has 16 amino acids. CDR3 nucleotide sequence: TGTGCCAGCAGTTACAAGTACGGGTCCCCAAACACTGAAGCTTTCTTT. Protein sequence: CASSYKYGSPNTEAFF.

This sequence joins TRBV20-1 and TRBJ1-2; 9 bases line up with TRBD1. This CDR3 has 11 residues. CDR1 is DFQATT and CDR2 is SNEGSKA in the germline V gene (reference sequence). The V and J ends lost 5 bases and 8 bases, in that order; junction bases with no gene match: 3. The CDR3 bases are TGCAGTGCTCGACAGGGGGTCGGCTACACCTTC. It codes for CSARQGVGYTF.

This clonotype was detected only a few times. A much larger clone sits a single nucleotide away, making a read error possible. This rearrangement joins TRBV6-5 to TRBJ2-5; 7 positions match TRBD1. Germline CDR1 and CDR2: MNHEY and SVGAGI. The CDR3 is 11 amino acids. CDR3: CASSDDRVVDF. The CDR3 coding sequence is TGTGCCAGCAGTGACGACAGGGTTGTGGACTTC.

This clonotype was counted many times. The V gene is TRBV12-5, the J gene TRBJ1-6; D is unclear. Germline CDR1 and CDR2: LGHNT and FRNRAP. This CDR3 has 13 residues. The CDR3 DNA follows: TGTGCCAGTCGCAGAGTCGGCAATTCACCCCTCCACTTT. This encodes CASRRVGNSPLHF.

In its sample, this clonotype was seen many times. V is TRBV5-1 and J is TRBJ1-1; 7 nucleotides match TRBD1. The CDR3 runs to 13 residues. Germline trimming cut 0 bases from V and 6 bases from J; bases unmatched to any gene: 2. The germline CDR1 and CDR2 sequences are SGHRS and YFSETQ. The DNA of the CDR3 is TGCGCCAGCAGCTTGGAGGGGGCTTCTGAAGCTTTCTTT. Translation: CASSLEGASEAFF.

The chain carries TRBV11-2 and TRBJ2-2; D is possibly TRBD1 (6 bases). The germline V gene encodes CDR1 SGHAT and CDR2 FQNNGV. The CDR3 sequence is 17 residues long. V was pared by 0 bases and J by 3 bases, with 14 bases between. Here the CDR3 reads CASSLDGLGTHTGELFF. The CDR3 DNA is TGTGCCAGCAGCTTAGATGGCCTCGGGACACACACCGGGGAGCTGTTTTTT.

V and J are TRBV12-5 and TRBJ2-2; D may match TRBD1 or TRBD2 (5 bases each). V lost 3 bases to trimming and J lost 7 bases, with 15 bases between them. Germline CDR1 and CDR2: LGHNT and FRNRAP. The CDR3 loop spans 15 amino acids. The CDR3 here is CASGLNVPGHGELFF. The CDR3 DNA reads as TGTGCTAGTGGTTTAAACGTCCCGGGGCACGGGGAGCTGTTTTTT.

The gene calls are TRBV19 and TRBJ2-7; 13 bases agree with TRBD2. The V and J ends lost 3 bases and 4 bases, in that order; junction bases with no gene match: 6. The CDR3 covers 16 residues. The germline V gene encodes CDR1 LNHDA and CDR2 SQIVND (reference sequence). The CDR3 nucleotides are TGTGCCAGTAGTATGCCCGGGACTAGCGGGAAGTACGAGCAGTACTTC. Encoded protein: CASSMPGTSGKYEQYF.

In this sample, this clonotype turned up many times. V gene TRBV7-6 combines with J gene TRBJ2-7; D possibly corresponds to TRBD1 (6 bases). The CDR3 spans 13 residues. The V gene lost 6 bases and the J gene lost 3 bases, with 12 bases spanning the gap. The germline V gene encodes CDR1 SGHVS and CDR2 FNYEAQ. CDR3 sequence (DNA): TGTGCCAGCAGTCCCCGGGACATCTACGAGCAGTACTTC. It codes for CASSPRDIYEQYF.

This clonotype appeared many times. J is TRBJ1-3 and V is TRBV7-4; D may be TRBD1 (5 bases). The V and J ends lost 4 bases and 0 bases respectively, with 13 bases between them. The CDR3 runs 16 residues. The V gene's germline CDR1 is SGHVT and CDR2 SQSDAQ. CDR3 nucleotide sequence: TGTGCCAGCAGCTGTAAATGGGACGCCTCTGGAAACACCATATATTTT. Protein sequence: CASSCKWDASGNTIYF.

V usage is TRBV7-2 and J usage is TRBJ2-5; D perhaps matches TRBD1 (6 bases). V shed 2 bases and J shed 4 bases, with 14 bases lying between them. The CDR3 consists of 15 residues. Germline CDR1 reads SGHTA; CDR2 reads FQGNSA. The CDR3 region has the DNA TGTGCCAGCAGCTTAAAGGGACAAATCCGAGAGACCCAGTACTTC. Translated, it gives CASSLKGQIRETQYF.

There are many counts of this clonotype. The chain employs TRBV9 and TRBJ2-7; the D gene could be TRBD1 or TRBD2 (5 bases each). Germline CDR1 reads SGDLS; CDR2 reads YYNGEE. The CDR3 extends over 14 amino acids. Trimming cost V 3 bases and J 2 bases, with 12 bases left between them. DNA of the CDR3: TGTGCCAGCAGCGAAGGGACGGAAACCTACGAGCAGTACTTC. Its protein product is CASSEGTETYEQYF.

This clonotype has ten or more counts. The chain couples TRBV24-1 to TRBJ1-5, with 7 bases fitting TRBD1. Trimming cost V 3 bases and J 6 bases; bases outside gene matches: 10. The germline gives CDR1 KGHDR, CDR2 SFDVKD. The CDR3 contains 16 residues. The CDR3 protein is CATSDHTGAGGQPQHF. In DNA, the CDR3 is TGTGCCACCAGTGATCACACAGGGGCCGGGGGTCAGCCCCAGCATTTT.

There are many counts of this clonotype. The chain uses TRBV20-1 and TRBJ1-4; no firm D call. The germline V and J ends were trimmed by 3 bases and 8 bases, with 13 bases remaining between them. Germline values: CDR1 DFQATT, CDR2 SNEGSKA (reference sequence). This CDR3 is 13 amino acids long. The CDR3 DNA follows: TGCAGTGCTAGGAGGCCGGCGGGGGAAAAACTGTTTTTT. It translates to CSARRPAGEKLFF.

This clonotype occurred many times. The genes are TRBV12-3 or TRBV12-4 and TRBJ1-2, with D possibly TRBD1 on 5 matching bases. Trimming stripped 4 bases from V and 5 bases from J, with 8 bases between. CDR3 length equals 12 residues. CDR3 loop: CASSSGGYGYTF. The CDR3 DNA reads TGTGCCAGCAGTTCGGGGGGGTATGGCTACACCTTC.

The chain is built from TRBV29-1 and TRBJ2-4, with a possible D match to TRBD2 (6 bases). V shed 5 bases and J shed 8 bases, with 16 bases lying between them. The germline gives CDR1 SQVTM, CDR2 ANQGSEA. This CDR3 region has 13 residues. The CDR3 nucleotides read TGCAGCGTTCGTAGTCGGGGGAAGGACATTCAGTACTTC. It is translated as CSVRSRGKDIQYF.

V is TRBV29-1 and J is TRBJ1-2; 9 bases match TRBD1. This CDR3 has 14 amino acids. CDR1 SQVTM and CDR2 ANQGSEA come from the germline V gene. V lost 6 bases and J lost 4; bases outside the gene matches: 9. This CDR3 is CSVGGTGIFYGYTF. CDR3 DNA: TGCAGCGTCGGGGGGACAGGGATTTTCTATGGCTACACCTTC.

This clonotype was seen ten or more times. The V call is TRBV29-1, the J call TRBJ1-6; the D is unclear. The CDR3 loop spans 10 amino acids. V lost 5 bases to trimming and J lost 11 bases, with 7 bases between them. From germline, CDR1 is SQVTM and CDR2 ANQGSEA. CDR3 nucleotides: TGCAGCGTTCGCCATCCACCCCTCCACTTT. This gives the protein CSVRHPPLHF.

This rearrangement joins TRBV6-5 to TRBJ1-2, with D maybe TRBD1 (5 bases). This CDR3 has 17 residues. Trimming shortened V by 7 bases and J by 3 bases, and 24 bases separated the two germline ends. Germline V gene lookup returns CDR1 MNHEY and CDR2 SVGAGI. This chain's CDR3 is CASTDGARVTLYYGYTF. Here the CDR3 DNA reads TGTGCCAGCACGGACGGGGCTAGGGTGACTTTATACTATGGCTACACCTTC.

The rearrangement uses TRBV6-1 and TRBJ1-1; possible D gene TRBD1, 6 bases. Per germline, CDR1 MNHNS and CDR2 SASEGT. CDR3 length: 16 residues. The ends were cut back, 1 base at V and 1 base at J, with 13 bases in the middle. In DNA form, the CDR3 reads TGTGCCAGCAGTGAAGACCGGGGGCATACGAACACTGAAGCTTTCTTT. Protein: CASSEDRGHTNTEAFF.

The rearrangement joins TRBV12-3 or TRBV12-4 to TRBJ2-7, with 7 bases that match TRBD1. The assigned J gene may be wrong: the sequence end matches TRBJ2-1 better. The CDR3 runs to 15 residues. In DNA, the CDR3 is TGTGCCAGCAGTCCTAAGGGGGCTCGGGCGACCGAGCAGTTCTTC. Translated: CASSPKGARATEQFF.

This clonotype was picked up one time. Its ends do not fully match the called genes, so a read error is possible. This chain connects TRBV6-1 to TRBJ1-5; no clear D gene. The V gene's germline CDR1 is MNHNS and CDR2 SASEGT. The CDR3 spans 13 residues. The CDR3 DNA sequence: TGTGCCATCAGTGAAAGGGAAGGACAGCCCCAGCATTTT. This encodes CAISEREGQPQHF.

This clonotype appeared many times. V gene TRBV20-1 combines with J gene TRBJ2-5; 8 bases are a match to TRBD2. The CDR3 contains 13 residues. V gave up 4 bases and J gave up 5 bases; unmatched junction bases: 6. Germline assignment: CDR1 DFQATT and CDR2 SNEGSKA (reference sequence). The DNA for the CDR3 is TGCAGTGCTACGGCGACTAGCGCGGAGACCCAGTACTTC. Amino acid sequence: CSATATSAETQYF.

The chain employs TRBV29-1 and TRBJ2-7, with D maybe TRBD2 (5 bases). This CDR3 spans 14 amino acids. CDR1 is SQVTM and CDR2 is ANQGSEA in the germline V gene. CDR3: CSAGNSPTSYEQYF. The CDR3 DNA follows: TGCAGTGCCGGGAACAGCCCCACTTCCTACGAGCAGTACTTC.

V is TRBV10-3 and J is TRBJ1-5; D unresolved. The CDR3 is 13 amino acids. The germline gives CDR1 ENHRY, CDR2 SYGVKD. V lost 6 bases and J lost 0, with 6 bases in between. In DNA, the CDR3 is TGTGCCATCAGCCGGACTAGCAATCAGCCCCAGCATTTT. Protein sequence: CAISRTSNQPQHF.